This is a list of T cell receptor beta chains from one sample in a study of T cell changes during pregnancy in multiple sclerosis. This table comes from immunoSEQ multiplex PCR, and its TCRdb copy is limited to in-frame clones, with some not included. The table records about 70,000 clones, about 93% of them present only once. Source: peripheral blood, taken in the third trimester of pregnancy. These receptor sequences come from a female donor in good health, enrolled as a control in a pregnancy study. Both conserved end residues are part of each CDR3. D genes are given only for firm matches. A row's size may be missing; if present it is once, few, many or a size class.

j_call v_call clone_size d_call cdr3_aa cdr3_nt
TRBJ1-1 TRBV7-6 NA NA CASSSGPGEAFF TGTGCCAGCAGCTCAGGACCGGGGGAAGCTTTCTTT
TRBJ2-7 TRBV7-9 NA NA CASSFGPGTYEQYF TGTGCCAGCAGCTTTGGCCCGGGGACCTACGAGCAGTACTTC
TRBJ1-1 TRBV20-1 few NA CSARPVAEAFF TGCAGTGCTAGACCGGTGGCTGAAGCTTTCTTT
TRBJ1-4 TRBV7-2 NA NA CASSIRGEKLFF TGTGCCAGCAGCATCAGAGGTGAAAAACTGTTTTTT
TRBJ1-1 TRBV27 NA NA CASRSGQSAEAFF TGTGCCAGCAGGAGTGGGCAATCGGCTGAAGCTTTCTTT
TRBJ1-2 TRBV9 NA TRBD1 CASSFPRTGGDGYTF TGTGCCAGCAGCTTTCCAAGGACAGGGGGAGATGGCTACACCTTC
TRBJ1-1 TRBV7-6 NA TRBD1 CASSLGTGRTTEAFF TGTGCCAGCAGCTTAGGGACAGGGCGGACAACTGAAGCTTTCTTT
TRBJ2-3 TRBV7-2 once NA CASSQGTDTQYF TGTGCCAGCAGCCAGGGGACAGATACGCAGTATTTT
TRBJ1-4 TRBV4-3 NA TRBD1 CASSQGDRGKEKLFF TGCGCCAGCAGCCAGGGGGACAGGGGGAAAGAAAAACTGTTTTTT
TRBJ2-3 TRBV7-3 once TRBD1 CASSVEGQPEDTQYF TGTGCCAGCAGCGTCGAGGGACAGCCAGAAGATACGCAGTATTTT
TRBJ1-4 TRBV5-4 NA NA CASSFGGAATNEKLFF TGTGCCAGCAGCTTCGGGGGGGCGGCAACTAATGAAAAACTGTTTTTT
TRBJ2-3 TRBV7-2 NA NA CASSSWGGRSGDTQYF TGTGCCAGCAGCTCTTGGGGGGGCCGTAGTGGAGATACGCAGTATTTT
TRBJ2-5 TRBV30 NA NA CAWSVPQGRWTQYF TGTGCCTGGAGTGTACCTCAGGGGCGGTGGACCCAGTACTTC
TRBJ2-2 TRBV5-1 NA NA CASSLGLGPFTGELFF TGCGCCAGCAGCTTAGGGCTGGGGCCCTTCACCGGGGAGCTGTTTTTT
TRBJ1-4 TRBV28 NA NA CATKWRKEKLFF TGTGCCACCAAATGGAGAAAGGAAAAACTGTTTTTT
TRBJ1-5 TRBV6-6 NA NA CASSYSGPGGNQPQHF TGTGCCAGCAGTTACTCGGGCCCAGGGGGCAATCAGCCCCAGCATTTT
TRBJ1-2 TRBV28 NA NA CASTLGGLDGYTF TGTGCCAGCACCCTTGGGGGACTGGATGGCTACACCTTC
TRBJ1-1 TRBV7-9 NA NA CASSFQAKMNTEAFF TGTGCCAGCAGCTTTCAGGCTAAAATGAACACTGAAGCTTTCTTT
TRBJ2-7 TRBV28 NA NA CAVPTAAQYF TGTGCCGTTCCCACCGCGGCGCAGTACTTC
TRBJ1-2 TRBV30 NA TRBD1 CACPRQGDGYTF TGTGCCTGTCCGAGACAGGGAGATGGCTACACCTTC
TRBJ2-7 TRBV5-6 NA TRBD1 CASSFDRGSSYEQYF TGTGCCAGCAGTTTCGACAGGGGGAGCTCCTACGAGCAGTACTTC
TRBJ1-1 TRBV4-3 NA TRBD1 CASSQDPTGAYTEAFF TGCGCCAGCAGCCAAGATCCAACAGGGGCCTACACTGAAGCTTTCTTT